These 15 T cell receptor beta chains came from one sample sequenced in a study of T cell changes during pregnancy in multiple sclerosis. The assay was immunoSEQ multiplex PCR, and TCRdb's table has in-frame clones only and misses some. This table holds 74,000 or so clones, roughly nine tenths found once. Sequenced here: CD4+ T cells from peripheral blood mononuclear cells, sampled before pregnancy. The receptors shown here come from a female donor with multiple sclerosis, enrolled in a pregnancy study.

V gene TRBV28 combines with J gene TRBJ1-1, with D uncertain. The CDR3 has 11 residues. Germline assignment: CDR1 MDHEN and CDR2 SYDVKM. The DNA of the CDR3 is TGTGGGCCTAGAATGAACACTGAAGCTTTCTTT. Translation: CGPRMNTEAFF.

The CDR3 DNA reads TGTGCCAGCAGTCCTTTAGCGGGGGGGCCAGGTGAGCAGTTCTTC. Translated, it gives CASSPLAGGPGEQFF. V and J are TRBV6-4 and TRBJ2-1, with 11 bases that match TRBD2. Germline trimming cut 5 bases from V and 9 bases from J; bases unmatched to any gene: 9. From germline, CDR1 is MRHNA and CDR2 SNTAGT. The CDR3 contains 15 residues.

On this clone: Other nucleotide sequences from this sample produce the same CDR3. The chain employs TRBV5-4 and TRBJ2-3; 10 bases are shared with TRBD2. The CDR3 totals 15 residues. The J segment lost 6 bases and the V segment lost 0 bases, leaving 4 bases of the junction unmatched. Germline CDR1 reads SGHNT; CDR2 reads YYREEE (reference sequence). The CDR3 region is CASSLGLAGADTQYF. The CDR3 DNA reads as TGTGCCAGCAGCTTGGGGCTAGCGGGAGCGGATACGCAGTATTTT.

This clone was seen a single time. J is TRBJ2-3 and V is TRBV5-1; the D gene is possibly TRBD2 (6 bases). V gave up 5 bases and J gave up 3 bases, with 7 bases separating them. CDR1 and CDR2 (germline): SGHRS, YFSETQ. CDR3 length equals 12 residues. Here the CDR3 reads CASRRDTDTQYF. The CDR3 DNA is TGCGCCAGCAGGCGGGATACAGATACGCAGTATTTT. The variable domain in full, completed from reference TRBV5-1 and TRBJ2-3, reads KAGVTQTPRYLIKTRGQQVTLSCSPISGHRSVSWYQQTPGQGLQFLFEYFSETQRNKGNFPGRFSGRQFSNSRSEMNVSTLELGDSALYLCASRRDTDTQYFGPGTRLTVL.

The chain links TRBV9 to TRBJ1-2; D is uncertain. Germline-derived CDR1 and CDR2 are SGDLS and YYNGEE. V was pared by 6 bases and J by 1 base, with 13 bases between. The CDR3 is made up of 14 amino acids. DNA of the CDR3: TGTGCCAGCACCTTGAGGACTAATAACTATGGCTACACCTTC. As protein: CASTLRTNNYGYTF.

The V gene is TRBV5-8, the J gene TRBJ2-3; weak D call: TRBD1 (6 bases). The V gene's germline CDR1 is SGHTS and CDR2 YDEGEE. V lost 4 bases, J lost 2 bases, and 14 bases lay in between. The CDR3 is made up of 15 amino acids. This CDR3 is CASSPLGQSTDTQYF. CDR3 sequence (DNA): TGTGCCAGCAGCCCTCTCGGACAGTCCACAGATACGCAGTATTTT.

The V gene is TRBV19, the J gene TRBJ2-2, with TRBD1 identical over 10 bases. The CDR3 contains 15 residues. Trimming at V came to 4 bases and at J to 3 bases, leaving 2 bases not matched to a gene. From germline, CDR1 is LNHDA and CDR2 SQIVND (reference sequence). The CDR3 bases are TGTGCCAGTAGTAGAGGGACAGGGGACACCGGGGAGCTGTTTTTT. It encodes CASSRGTGDTGELFF.

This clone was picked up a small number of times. The CDR3 nucleotides read TGTGCCAGTAGTATAGCGGGACAGGGCTACAATGAGCAGTTCTTC. The encoded protein is CASSIAGQGYNEQFF. The rearrangement links TRBV19 to TRBJ2-1; 9 bases line up with TRBD1. Trimming at V came to 1 base and at J to 3 bases, leaving 1 base not matched to a gene. The CDR3 is 15 amino acids. The germline V gene encodes CDR1 LNHDA and CDR2 SQIVND (reference sequence).

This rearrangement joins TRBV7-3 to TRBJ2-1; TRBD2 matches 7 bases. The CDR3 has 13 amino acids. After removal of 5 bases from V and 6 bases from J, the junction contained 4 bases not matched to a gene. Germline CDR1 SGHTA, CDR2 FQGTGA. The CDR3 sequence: CASSPGTTNEQFF. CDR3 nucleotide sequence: TGTGCCAGCAGCCCCGGGACTACCAATGAGCAGTTCTTC.

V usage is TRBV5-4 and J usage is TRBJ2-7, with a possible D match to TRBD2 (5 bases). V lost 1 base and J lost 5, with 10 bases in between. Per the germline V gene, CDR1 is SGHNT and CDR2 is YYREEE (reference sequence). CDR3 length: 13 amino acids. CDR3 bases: TGTGCCAGCAGCTTGCCCCTGAGGGACGAGCAGTACTTC. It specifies CASSLPLRDEQYF.

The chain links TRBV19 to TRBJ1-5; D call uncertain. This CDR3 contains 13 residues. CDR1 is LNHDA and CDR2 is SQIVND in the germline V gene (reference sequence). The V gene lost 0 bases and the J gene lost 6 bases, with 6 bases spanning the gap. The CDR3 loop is CASSIDRSQPQHF. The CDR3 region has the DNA TGTGCCAGTAGTATAGATCGCAGTCAGCCCCAGCATTTT.

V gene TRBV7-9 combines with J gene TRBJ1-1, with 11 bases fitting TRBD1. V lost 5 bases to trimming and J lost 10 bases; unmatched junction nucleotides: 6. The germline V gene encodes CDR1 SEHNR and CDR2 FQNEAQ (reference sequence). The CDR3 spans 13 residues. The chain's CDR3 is CASSRTGGEGAFF. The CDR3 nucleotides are TGTGCCAGCAGCCGGACAGGGGGCGAGGGAGCTTTCTTT.

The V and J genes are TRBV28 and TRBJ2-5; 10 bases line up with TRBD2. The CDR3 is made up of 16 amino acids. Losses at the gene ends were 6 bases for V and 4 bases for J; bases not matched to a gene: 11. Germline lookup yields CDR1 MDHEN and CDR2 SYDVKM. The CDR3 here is CASSRQAGGKSETQYF. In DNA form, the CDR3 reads TGTGCCAGCAGCCGCCAAGCGGGAGGGAAATCAGAGACCCAGTACTTC.

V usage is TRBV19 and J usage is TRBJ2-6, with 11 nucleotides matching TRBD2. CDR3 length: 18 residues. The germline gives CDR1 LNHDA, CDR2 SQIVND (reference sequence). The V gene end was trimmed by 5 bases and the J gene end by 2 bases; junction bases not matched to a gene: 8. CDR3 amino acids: CASSLQLAGVAGANVLTF. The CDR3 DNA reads TGTGCCAGTAGTCTTCAACTAGCGGGAGTGGCTGGGGCCAACGTCCTGACTTTC.

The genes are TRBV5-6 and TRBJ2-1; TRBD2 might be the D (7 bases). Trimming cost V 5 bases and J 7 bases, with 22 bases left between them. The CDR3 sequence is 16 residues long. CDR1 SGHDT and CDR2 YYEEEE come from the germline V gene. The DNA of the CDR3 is TGTGCCAGCAGAAGGGGGGGACGACCCTCTTCGAATGAGCAGTTCTTC. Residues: CASRRGGRPSSNEQFF.